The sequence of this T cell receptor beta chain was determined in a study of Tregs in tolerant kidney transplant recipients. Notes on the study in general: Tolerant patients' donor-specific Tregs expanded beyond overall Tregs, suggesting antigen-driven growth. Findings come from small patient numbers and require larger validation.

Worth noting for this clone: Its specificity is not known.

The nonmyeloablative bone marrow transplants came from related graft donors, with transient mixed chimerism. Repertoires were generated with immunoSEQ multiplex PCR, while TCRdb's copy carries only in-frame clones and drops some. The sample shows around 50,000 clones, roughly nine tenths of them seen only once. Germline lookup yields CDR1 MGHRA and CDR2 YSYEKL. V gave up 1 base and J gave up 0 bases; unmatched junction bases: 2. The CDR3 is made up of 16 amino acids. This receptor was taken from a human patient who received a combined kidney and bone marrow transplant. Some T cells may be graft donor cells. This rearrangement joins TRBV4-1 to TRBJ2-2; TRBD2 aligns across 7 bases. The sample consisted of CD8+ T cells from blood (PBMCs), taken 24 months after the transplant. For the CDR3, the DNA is TGCGCCAGCAGCCAAGCCGCGGGGGCGAACACCGGGGAGCTGTTTTTT. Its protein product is CASSQAAGANTGELFF.